This entry lists 2 T cell receptor beta chains sequenced from one sample in a study of CD8+ T cells in alopecia areata. Reverse transcription of extracted RNA yielded cDNA, which provided the sequencing template. The table came from immunoSEQ multiplex PCR; TCRdb's copy has only in-frame clones and leaves some out. The sample holds 100,000 to 130,000 clones, 59% seen once. Specimen: CD8+ T cells sorted from blood. The receptors shown here come from a human donor in good health.

This clone was observed a handful of times. The chain is built from TRBV2 and TRBJ2-7; perhaps D is TRBD1 or TRBD2 (5 bases each). The CDR3 totals 17 residues. V lost 2 bases and J 3 bases, leaving 20 bases between the germline ends. Germline CDR1 and CDR2: SNHLY and FYNNEI. The CDR3 here is CASSEFFRGPRHYEQYF. The CDR3 DNA follows: TGTGCCAGCAGTGAATTTTTTCGGGGACCCCGGCACTACGAGCAGTACTTC. The full variable domain, its missing parts supplied by reference TRBV2 and TRBJ2-7, is EPEVTQTPSHQVTQMGQEVILRCVPISNHLYFYWYRQILGQKVEFLVSFYNNEISEKSEIFDDQFSVERPDGSNFTLKIRSTKLEDSAMYFCASSEFFRGPRHYEQYFGPGTRLTVT.

Regarding this clone: The sample carries other DNA sequences with the same CDR3. The chain uses TRBV5-6 and TRBJ2-5, with D unresolved. Trimming stripped 0 bases from V and 5 bases from J, with 8 bases between. Germline-derived CDR1 and CDR2 are SGHDT and YYEEEE. The CDR3 loop spans 13 amino acids. The DNA of the CDR3 is TGTGCCAGCAGCTTGGCTGGTGGGGAGACCCAGTACTTC. Protein: CASSLAGGETQYF.